These T cell receptor beta chains were read from a single sample in a study of blood T cells in healthy people across ages. TCRdb reprocessed the 5' RACE reads with MiXCR, giving one entry per CDR3 protein. The data hold approximately 580,000 distinct CDR3 sequences, with less than 25% observed a single time. Another study also made use of these data, one on T cells of mothers and their children.

What was sequenced was blood. The receptors originated from a boy between 5 and 17 years old in good health. Both conserved end residues are part of each CDR3. The order of the fields is V gene, J gene, clone size, D gene, CDR3 protein, CDR3 DNA. The D gene is left open where the match is weak. A row's size may be missing; if present it is once, few, many or a size class.

>TRBV4-3|TRBJ1-4|NA|TRBD1
CASSQDRKTGGSNEKLFF
TGCGCCAGCAGCCAAGATCGAAAAACAGGGGGTAGTAATGAAAAACTGTTTTTT
>TRBV28|TRBJ2-1|few|TRBD1
CASSFSGTGGYNEQFF
TGTGCCAGCAGTTTCTCCGGGACAGGGGGCTACAATGAGCAGTTCTTC
>TRBV7-9|TRBJ2-1|NA|NA
CASSLLLRQGYNEQFF
TGTGCCAGCAGCTTACTGCTCCGCCAGGGCTACAATGAGCAGTTCTTC
>TRBV13|TRBJ1-2|NA|TRBD1
CANSTDRDGYTF
TGTGCCAACAGCACGGACAGGGATGGCTACACCTTC
>TRBV7-2|TRBJ1-2|NA|TRBD1
CASSLYEGAHYGYTF
TGTGCCAGCAGCTTATACGAGGGGGCCCACTATGGCTACACCTTC
>TRBV5-6|TRBJ2-3|NA|NA
CASSLPTGQEYF
TGTGCCAGCAGCTTGCCAACAGGTCAGGAGTATTTT
>TRBV2|TRBJ2-7|once|NA
CASSEVTVGWGSDEQYF
TGTGCCAGCAGTGAAGTTACGGTCGGTTGGGGATCGGACGAGCAGTACTTC
>TRBV30|TRBJ2-2|few|NA
CAWRRDGITGELFF
TGTGCCTGGAGGCGGGACGGTATCACCGGGGAGCTGTTTTTT
>TRBV29-1|TRBJ2-2|few|TRBD1
CSVETTGVNTGELFF
TGCAGCGTTGAGACGACAGGGGTTAACACCGGGGAGCTGTTTTTT
>TRBV12-3/TRBV12-4|TRBJ1-5|NA|TRBD1
CASRLGRTGIQPQHF
TGTGCCAGCAGGTTAGGGAGGACAGGGATACAGCCCCAGCATTTT
>TRBV12-5|TRBJ2-7|few|TRBD1
CASATGVGHEQYF
TGTGCTAGTGCGACAGGGGTCGGCCACGAGCAGTACTTC
>TRBV27|TRBJ2-1|few|TRBD2
CASSSPSAGGPGNEQFF
TGTGCCAGCAGCAGTCCCTCGGCGGGAGGGCCGGGGAATGAGCAGTTCTTC
>TRBV7-2|TRBJ2-3|NA|NA
CASIPLWAKIGSPFVTDTQYF
TGTGCCAGCATCCCTTTGTGGGCTAAAATTGGTTCCCCGTTCGTCACAGATACGCAGTATTTT
>TRBV3-1|TRBJ2-5|NA|NA
CASSQKSGRQETQYF
TGTGCCAGCAGCCAAAAAAGCGGCCGGCAAGAGACCCAGTACTTC
>TRBV5-1|TRBJ2-3|NA|TRBD2
CASRLAGGPTDTQYF
TGCGCCAGCAGGCTAGCGGGGGGGCCGACAGATACGCAGTATTTT
>TRBV2|TRBJ2-7|few|NA
CATLAADLYEQYF
TGTGCCACCCTGGCCGCTGATTTGTACGAGCAGTACTTC
>TRBV4-1|TRBJ1-2|few|NA
CASSQENESNYGYTF
TGCGCCAGCAGCCAAGAGAACGAAAGTAACTATGGCTACACCTTC
>TRBV19|TRBJ2-3|NA|NA
CASTPTYTDTQYF
TGTGCCAGTACCCCGACCTACACAGATACGCAGTATTTT
>TRBV19|TRBJ1-2|few|NA
CASSPGTTRYGYTF
TGTGCCAGTAGTCCAGGGACGACTAGATATGGCTACACCTTC
>TRBV7-9|TRBJ2-5|many|TRBD1
CASSLLVGQGRETQYF
TGTGCCAGCAGCTTACTAGTTGGACAGGGCAGAGAGACCCAGTACTTC
>TRBV14|TRBJ2-1|NA|TRBD2
CASSLGLATYNEQFF
TGTGCCAGCAGCCTTGGACTAGCCACCTACAATGAGCAGTTCTTC
>TRBV27|TRBJ1-5|NA|NA
CASMWWSNQPQHF
TGTGCCAGCATGTGGTGGAGCAATCAGCCCCAGCATTTT
>TRBV7-2|TRBJ2-5|NA|NA
CTSSFPGSMVETQYF
TGTACCAGCAGCTTTCCAGGGTCGATGGTAGAGACCCAGTACTTC
>TRBV4-3|TRBJ2-3|few|NA
CASSQGGVVDTQYF
TGCGCCAGCAGCCAAGGGGGGGTTGTGGATACGCAGTATTTT
>TRBV18|TRBJ1-2|NA|NA
CASSAQGGASGYTF
TGTGCCAGCTCAGCACAGGGAGGTGCTAGTGGCTACACCTTC
>TRBV5-5|TRBJ2-3|NA|NA
CASSVLAREDTQYF
TGTGCCAGCAGCGTCTTGGCTCGGGAGGATACGCAGTATTTT
>TRBV5-1|TRBJ2-7|once|NA
CASSRLSAESSYEQYF
TGCGCCAGCTCTCGTTTGTCAGCGGAGAGCTCCTACGAGCAGTACTTC
>TRBV19|TRBJ2-1|NA|TRBD2
CASIPMSGGLNEQFF
TGTGCCAGTATCCCGATGAGCGGGGGTCTCAATGAGCAGTTCTTC
>TRBV16|TRBJ2-4|NA|TRBD2
CASSPRLAGGINIQYF
TGTGCCAGCAGCCCCCGGCTAGCGGGAGGGATAAACATTCAGTACTTC
>TRBV20-1|TRBJ2-1|few|TRBD2
CSARDRGRSGLANEQFF
TGCAGTGCTAGAGATAGGGGTCGATCGGGACTAGCCAATGAGCAGTTCTTC
>TRBV24-1|TRBJ2-1|NA|NA
CATSDAGAYNEQFF
TGTGCCACCAGTGATGCAGGGGCTTACAATGAGCAGTTCTTC
>TRBV15|TRBJ1-1|NA|TRBD1
CATSRDPEGAAFEAFF
TGTGCCACCAGCAGAGATCCGGAGGGGGCCGCCTTTGAAGCTTTCTTT
>TRBV20-1|TRBJ2-3|NA|TRBD2
CSASGGRLAGNSTDTQYF
TGCAGTGCTAGCGGGGGCCGACTAGCGGGGAATAGCACAGATACGCAGTATTTT
>TRBV6-5|TRBJ2-2|few|NA
CASSLDSPVNTGELFF
TGTGCCAGCAGTTTGGACAGCCCCGTGAACACCGGGGAGCTGTTTTTT
>TRBV19|TRBJ2-5|few|TRBD1
CASNQPGQGKETQYF
TGTGCCAGTAATCAGCCGGGACAGGGAAAAGAGACCCAGTACTTC
>TRBV25-1|TRBJ1-2|NA|NA
CASRPNGGLDYGYTF
TGTGCCAGCAGACCAAACGGGGGATTGGACTATGGCTACACCTTC
>TRBV7-3|TRBJ1-1|NA|NA
CASSLSSVRNTEAFF
TGTGCCAGCAGCTTAAGCTCTGTGAGGAACACTGAAGCTTTCTTT
>TRBV12-3/TRBV12-4|TRBJ2-7|NA|TRBD2
CASSPQTSGLSSYEQYF
TGTGCCAGCAGTCCTCAGACTAGCGGGTTGAGCTCCTACGAGCAGTACTTC
>TRBV6-5|TRBJ2-1|few|NA
CASSYSGGVSYNEQFF
TGTGCCAGCAGTTACTCCGGGGGAGTTTCCTACAATGAGCAGTTCTTC
>TRBV7-9|TRBJ1-2|few|NA
CASSLSGQADGYTF
TGTGCCAGCAGCTTAAGTGGCCAGGCCGATGGCTACACCTTC
>TRBV12-3/TRBV12-4|TRBJ2-1|NA|NA
CASSFRSSNEQFF
TGTGCCAGCAGTTTTAGGAGTTCCAATGAGCAGTTCTTC
>TRBV6-5|TRBJ2-7|NA|TRBD2
CASRGTGEGGISYF
TGTGCCAGCAGGGGCACGGGGGAGGGAGGGATTTCGTACTTC
>TRBV28|TRBJ2-1|NA|TRBD2
CASSSISGSNYNEQFF
TGTGCCAGCAGTTCTATTAGCGGGAGTAACTACAATGAGCAGTTCTTC
>TRBV14|TRBJ2-7|NA|NA
CASSRDSQGYEQYF
TGTGCCAGCAGCCGAGACTCACAGGGTTACGAGCAGTACTTC
>TRBV20-1|TRBJ2-1|few|NA
CSARPGTVAYNEQFF
TGCAGTGCTAGACCTGGGACGGTGGCCTACAATGAGCAGTTCTTC
>TRBV20-1|TRBJ2-5|NA|NA
CSAGLRKVRGQETQYF
TGCAGTGCTGGACTAAGGAAGGTCCGGGGCCAAGAGACCCAGTACTTC
>TRBV5-5|TRBJ2-7|NA|NA
CASSLWMQASYEQYF
TGTGCCAGCAGCTTGTGGATGCAGGCGAGCTACGAGCAGTACTTC
>TRBV12-3/TRBV12-4|TRBJ2-3|NA|NA
CASSPQVPDTQYF
TGTGCCAGCAGCCCACAGGTACCAGATACGCAGTATTTT
>TRBV20-1|TRBJ1-5|few|TRBD1
CSARGDRGSNQPQHF
TGCAGTGCTAGAGGGGACAGGGGTAGCAATCAGCCCCAGCATTTT
>TRBV30|TRBJ2-5|few|TRBD1
CAWRGTGTVVRETQYF
TGTGCCTGGAGGGGGACCGGGACAGTGGTCCGGGAGACCCAGTACTTC